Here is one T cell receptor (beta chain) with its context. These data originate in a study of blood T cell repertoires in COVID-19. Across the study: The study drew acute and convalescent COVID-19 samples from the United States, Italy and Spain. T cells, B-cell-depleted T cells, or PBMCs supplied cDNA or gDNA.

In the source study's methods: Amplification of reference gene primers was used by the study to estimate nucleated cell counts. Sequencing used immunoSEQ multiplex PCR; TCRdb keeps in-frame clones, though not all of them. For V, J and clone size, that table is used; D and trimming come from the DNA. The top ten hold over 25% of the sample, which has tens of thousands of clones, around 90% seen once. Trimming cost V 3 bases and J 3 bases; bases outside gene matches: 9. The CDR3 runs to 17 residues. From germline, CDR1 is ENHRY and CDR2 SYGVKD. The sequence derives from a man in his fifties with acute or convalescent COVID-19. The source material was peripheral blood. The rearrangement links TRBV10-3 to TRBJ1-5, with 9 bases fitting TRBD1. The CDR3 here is CAISEDRTGDANQPQHF. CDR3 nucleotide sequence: TGTGCCATCAGTGAAGATCGGACAGGGGATGCCAATCAGCCCCAGCATTTT.